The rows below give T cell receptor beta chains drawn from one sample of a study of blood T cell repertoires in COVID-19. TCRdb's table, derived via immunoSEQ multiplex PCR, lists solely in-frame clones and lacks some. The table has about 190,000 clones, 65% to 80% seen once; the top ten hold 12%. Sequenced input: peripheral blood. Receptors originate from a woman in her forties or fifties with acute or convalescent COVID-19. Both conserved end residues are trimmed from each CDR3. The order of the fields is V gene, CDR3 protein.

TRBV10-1	ASSESRFDQPQH
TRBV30	AWARRGGREQY
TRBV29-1	SSLTAGGYGYT
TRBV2	ASAGLAPNTGELF
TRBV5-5	ASSFRDRGYNEQF
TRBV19	ASNDRGGETQY
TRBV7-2	ASSSRGGQGAKQY
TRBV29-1	SVGDRAQETQY
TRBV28	ASSFPDSVSSG
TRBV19	AVNSWGTGGTGELF
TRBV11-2	ASSLRNRALGVNEQF
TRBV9	ASSPRPRTAISYEQY
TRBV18	ASSRGGRVDNEQF
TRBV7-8	ASRKAGGTSSDTQY
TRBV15	ATSTVQRGTTDTQY
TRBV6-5	ASSPLWGGTDTQY
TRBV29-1	SVERRANTEAF
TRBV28	ASRTGGGQPQH
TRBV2	ASKGDRKSYEQY
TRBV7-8	ASSSSGSIQY
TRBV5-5	ASSFNAGGQGEQF